Below, 27 T cell receptor beta chains from the same sample are listed, as sequenced in a study of blood T cell repertoires in COVID-19. The protocol was immunoSEQ multiplex PCR, while the TCRdb copy is restricted to in-frame clones and leaves out a portion. The sample records a few hundred thousand clones, over 85% being singletons. The specimen was PBMCs or T cells enriched from blood (not recorded which). All receptors derive from a woman between 50 and 59 years old who had been exposed to COVID-19.

The CDR3 sequence: CASSEPGGPRNEQFF. CDR3 nucleotides: TGCGCCAGCAGCGAACCGGGGGGTCCCCGCAATGAGCAGTTCTTC. J is TRBJ2-1 and V is TRBV5-1, with TRBD2 matching 7 bases. The CDR3 has 15 residues. Germline V gene sequence: CDR1 SGHRS, CDR2 YFSETQ. With V trimmed by 4 bases and J by 6 bases, 10 bases remained unmatched.

The chain joins TRBV4-1 to TRBJ1-5; 7 bases line up with TRBD1. The germline gives CDR1 MGHRA, CDR2 YSYEKL. CDR3 length: 14 residues. With 6 bases clipped from V and 6 bases from J, the junction kept 8 bases outside the gene matches. In DNA form, the CDR3 reads TGCGCCAGCAGGGCGACAGGGTTCGGTCAGCCCCAGCATTTT. Protein sequence: CASRATGFGQPQHF.

The J gene is TRBJ2-3, the V gene TRBV28; D not certain. V gave up 7 bases and J gave up 4 bases, with 9 bases separating them. There are 12 residues in the CDR3. Germline values: CDR1 MDHEN, CDR2 SYDVKM. The CDR3 here is CASKAASDTQYF. The CDR3 DNA sequence: TGTGCCAGCAAGGCGGCGTCAGATACGCAGTATTTT.

The rearrangement uses TRBV18 and TRBJ1-2; D gene uncertain. The CDR3 runs to 15 residues. Trimming pared 3 bases from V and 0 bases from J, leaving 11 bases between. CDR1 and CDR2 from the germline V gene are KGHSH and LQKENI. The CDR3 reads CASSPAVAANYGYTF. The DNA for the CDR3 is TGTGCCAGCTCACCTGCCGTGGCAGCTAACTATGGCTACACCTTC. The whole variable domain, filled in from reference TRBV18 and TRBJ1-2, reads NAGVMQNPRHLVRRRGQEARLRCSPMKGHSHVYWYRQLPEEGLKFMVYLQKENIIDESGMPKERFSAEFPKEGPSILRIQQVVRGDSAAYFCASSPAVAANYGYTFGSGTRLTVV.

The sample holds one count of this clone. The chain recombines TRBV7-8 with TRBJ1-5; D is possibly TRBD1 (6 bases). Germline V gives CDR1 SGHVS, CDR2 FQNEAQ. Trimming left V 4 bases short and J 8 bases short, with 15 bases between. This CDR3 region has 14 residues. CDR3 loop: CASSSGQPGEPQHF. For the CDR3, the DNA is TGTGCCAGCAGCTCTGGACAGCCCGGGGAGCCCCAGCATTTT.

The chain has TRBV2 and TRBJ2-6; TRBD1 aligns across 8 bases. The CDR3 covers 18 residues. Germline CDR1 reads SNHLY; CDR2 reads FYNNEI. V lost 6 bases and J lost 0; bases outside the gene matches: 10. In nucleotides, the CDR3 is TGTGCCAGCAGGGGGGACAGGACTTGGACCTCTGGGGCCAACGTCCTGACTTTC. Its translation is CASRGDRTWTSGANVLTF.

The chain carries TRBV5-5 and TRBJ2-7, with D maybe TRBD2 (5 bases). CDR3 length: 14 residues. The germline V gene encodes CDR1 SGHKS and CDR2 YYEKEE (reference sequence). Trimming took off 2 bases at V and 2 bases at J, with 11 bases between the two ends. Here the CDR3 reads CASSLTGFPYEQYF. The CDR3 DNA reads as TGTGCCAGCAGCTTAACGGGGTTCCCCTACGAGCAGTACTTC.

V is TRBV30 and J is TRBJ2-5; 9 positions match TRBD1. The CDR3 covers 15 residues. V was pared by 0 bases and J by 4 bases, with 6 bases of the junction left unmatched. Germline assignment: CDR1 GTSNPN and CDR2 SVGIG (reference sequence). In DNA, the CDR3 is TGTGCCTGGAGTGTCTCGGGACAGGGAGGAGAGACCCAGTACTTC. This gives the protein CAWSVSGQGGETQYF. Drawing the rest from reference TRBV30 and TRBJ2-5, the complete variable domain is SQTIHQWPATLVQPVGSPLSLECTVEGTSNPNLYWYRQAAGRGLQLLFYSVGIGQISSEVPQNLSASRPQDRQFILSSKKLLLSDSGFYLCAWSVSGQGGETQYFGPGTRLLVL.

The CDR3, as DNA: TGTGCCAGCAGTAAAGAGGCCGGGTTCTATGGCTACACCTTC. It yields the protein CASSKEAGFYGYTF. V usage is TRBV7-9 and J usage is TRBJ1-2; no definite D call. The germline V gene has CDR1 SEHNR and CDR2 FQNEAQ (reference sequence). The V end was cut by 6 bases, the J end by 4 bases, with 15 bases between. This CDR3 contains 14 residues.

J is TRBJ2-3 and V is TRBV27; 9 bases match TRBD2. Per germline, CDR1 MNHEY and CDR2 SMNVEV (reference sequence). The CDR3 length is 16 residues. V dropped 4 bases and J dropped 3; count of bases not matched to a gene: 8. CDR3 amino acids: CASSSRGTSRTDTQYF. In DNA, the CDR3 is TGTGCCAGCAGTTCAAGGGGGACTAGCAGAACAGATACGCAGTATTTT.

The gene calls are TRBV27 and TRBJ1-1; possible D gene TRBD1, 6 bases. V was trimmed by 6 bases and J by 1 base, leaving 21 bases between them. This CDR3 is built from 17 residues. CDR1 and CDR2 (germline): MNHEY, SMNVEV (reference sequence). The CDR3 reads CASRILQGQGTNTEAFF. In DNA, the CDR3 is TGTGCCAGCAGGATACTGCAGGGGCAAGGGACGAACACTGAAGCTTTCTTT.

The chain employs TRBV28 and TRBJ1-6; no reliable D call. V lost 5 bases to trimming and J lost 4 bases, with 15 bases between them. Germline CDR1 and CDR2: MDHEN and SYDVKM. The CDR3 loop spans 16 amino acids. CDR3 bases: TGTGCCAGCAGTCCCCGTGGGCGAGGGTATAATTCACCCCTCCACTTT. It encodes CASSPRGRGYNSPLHF.

The V and J genes are TRBV27 and TRBJ2-1, with D possibly matching TRBD2 (6 bases). The germline V gene has CDR1 MNHEY and CDR2 SMNVEV (reference sequence). V gave up 4 bases and J gave up 4 bases, with 20 bases separating them. The length of the CDR3 is 17 residues. The CDR3 sequence is CASSSAPSVGGYNEQFF. As DNA, the CDR3 is TGTGCCAGCAGTTCTGCCCCCTCTGTGGGGGGTTACAATGAGCAGTTCTTC.

The J gene is TRBJ1-2, the V gene TRBV5-1; 8 bases agree with TRBD1. With 3 bases clipped from V and 6 bases from J, the junction kept 13 bases outside the gene matches. From germline, CDR1 is SGHRS and CDR2 YFSETQ. The CDR3 covers 16 residues. The CDR3 DNA reads as TGCGCCAGCAGCTGGACAGGGTTGGGCCCGGGGGATGGCTACACCTTC. It translates to CASSWTGLGPGDGYTF.

This chain connects TRBV5-1 to TRBJ1-6, with D perhaps matching TRBD1 (5 bases). This CDR3 comprises 15 residues. Germline V gene lookup returns CDR1 SGHRS and CDR2 YFSETQ. Trimming left V 0 bases short and J 4 bases short, with 8 bases between. CDR3: CASSLEPGYNSPLHF. The CDR3 region has the DNA TGCGCCAGCAGCTTGGAGCCAGGGTATAATTCACCCCTCCACTTT. The full variable domain, in which reference TRBV5-1 and TRBJ1-6 provide the parts outside the CDR3, is KAGVTQTPRYLIKTRGQQVTLSCSPISGHRSVSWYQQTPGQGLQFLFEYFSETQRNKGNFPGRFSGRQFSNSRSEMNVSTLELGDSALYLCASSLEPGYNSPLHFGNGTRLTVT.

This rearrangement joins TRBV7-2 to TRBJ2-3, with D tentatively TRBD1 (6 bases). CDR3 size: 15 residues. Per germline, CDR1 SGHTA and CDR2 FQGNSA. V was trimmed by 1 base and J by 4 bases, leaving 12 bases between them. The CDR3 loop reads CASSLGGQTADTQYF. DNA for the CDR3: TGTGCCAGCAGCTTAGGCGGACAGACGGCAGATACGCAGTATTTT.

The rearrangement joins TRBV27 to TRBJ1-2; 8 nucleotides agree with TRBD1. CDR3 size: 14 residues. Germline CDR1 reads MNHEY; CDR2 reads SMNVEV (reference sequence). The junction had 4 bases not matched to a gene; V was cut back by 1 base and J by 6 bases. CDR3 loop: CASSLFQGANGYTF. Here the CDR3 DNA reads TGTGCCAGCAGTTTATTCCAGGGGGCAAATGGCTACACCTTC.

The J gene is TRBJ1-2, the V gene TRBV24-1; TRBD1 matches at 9 bases. The germline CDR1 and CDR2 sequences are KGHDR and SFDVKD. The CDR3 spans 14 residues. J was trimmed by 5 bases and V by 4 bases; bases with no gene match: 4. The CDR3 here is CATSDRDRVYGYTF. CDR3 DNA sequence: TGTGCCACCAGTGACCGGGACAGGGTATATGGCTACACCTTC.

The chain combines TRBV29-1 with TRBJ2-3; a possible D gene is TRBD2 (7 bases). The V end lost 5 bases, the J end lost 5 bases, and 14 bases lay between the germline ends. CDR1 SQVTM and CDR2 ANQGSEA come from the germline V gene. The CDR3 sequence is 13 residues long. CDR3 loop: CSVSGTIKDTQYF. The CDR3 DNA reads TGCAGCGTTAGCGGGACAATAAAAGATACGCAGTATTTT.

This chain joins TRBV30 and TRBJ1-3, with TRBD1 matching over 8 bases. The V gene's germline CDR1 is GTSNPN and CDR2 SVGIG (reference sequence). The length of the CDR3 is 13 residues. Germline trimming cut 4 bases from V and 4 bases from J; bases unmatched to any gene: 3. The CDR3 loop reads CAWNRDRGNTIYF. In nucleotides, the CDR3 is TGTGCCTGGAACCGGGACAGGGGAAACACCATATATTTT.

This chain uses TRBV9 with TRBJ2-1, with 11 bases fitting TRBD2. From germline, CDR1 is SGDLS and CDR2 YYNGEE. The CDR3 covers 17 residues. V dropped 0 bases and J dropped 4; count of bases not matched to a gene: 6. The CDR3 DNA reads as TGTGCCAGCAGCGTAGATCTAGCGGGGGGAAAATACAATGAGCAGTTCTTC. Encoded protein: CASSVDLAGGKYNEQFF.

The J gene is TRBJ2-7, the V gene TRBV2; perhaps TRBD1 as D (5 bases). The CDR3 is 15 amino acids. V was trimmed by 5 bases and J by 2 bases, leaving 16 bases between them. In germline, CDR1 is SNHLY, CDR2 FYNNEI. The CDR3 reads CASSFDSTATYEQYF. As DNA, the CDR3 is TGTGCCAGCAGTTTCGACAGCACCGCCACCTACGAGCAGTACTTC.

The chain recombines TRBV5-1 with TRBJ1-4; no clear D. CDR1 SGHRS and CDR2 YFSETQ come from the germline V gene. The V and J ends lost 5 bases and 4 bases respectively, with 15 bases between them. The CDR3 has 15 residues. DNA for the CDR3: TGCGCCAGCAGTAGTGGAGAAGGCGGTAATGAAAAACTGTTTTTT. Translation gives CASSSGEGGNEKLFF.

This clone was detected once. In nucleotides, the CDR3 is TGTGCCAGCTCACCTCTCAGGGGGGAGACCCAGTACTTC. It specifies CASSPLRGETQYF. The chain carries TRBV18 and TRBJ2-5; 7 positions match TRBD1. This CDR3 region has 13 residues. V trimming: 3 bases; J trimming: 5 bases; junction bases outside the gene matches: 3. Germline CDR1 KGHSH, CDR2 LQKENI.

The chain couples TRBV15 to TRBJ2-1, with D perhaps TRBD1 (7 bases). The V gene lost 6 bases and the J gene lost 8 bases, with 17 bases spanning the gap. Germline CDR1 reads LNHNV; CDR2 reads YYDKDF (reference sequence). The CDR3 covers 14 residues. The CDR3 loop is CATRTNSRGDEQFF. As DNA, the CDR3 is TGTGCCACCAGAACCAACTCCAGGGGGGATGAGCAGTTCTTC.

The rearrangement uses TRBV7-2 and TRBJ2-7; TRBD1 matches at 8 bases. The CDR3 contains 14 residues. Germline V gene data show CDR1 as SGHTA and CDR2 as FQGNSA. V lost 6 bases to trimming and J lost 3 bases; unmatched junction nucleotides: 7. This chain's CDR3 is CASSFRTGSYEQYF. The CDR3 DNA reads as TGTGCCAGCAGTTTCAGGACAGGGAGCTACGAGCAGTACTTC.

The chain uses TRBV4-2 and TRBJ2-3, with 9 bases that match TRBD2. The CDR3 has 17 residues. The trim removed 4 bases at V and 4 bases at J, leaving 12 bases unmatched. Germline CDR1 and CDR2: LGHNA and YNFKEQ. CDR3 amino acids: CASSRPAGTSSPDTQYF. The CDR3 DNA is TGTGCCAGCAGCCGACCCGCCGGGACTAGCTCGCCAGATACGCAGTATTTT.